Below, 14 T cell receptor beta chains from the same sample are listed, as sequenced in a study of OX40 agonist ivuxolimab in advanced cancers. The method was immunoSEQ multiplex PCR; TCRdb's version includes in-frame clones alone and lacks a portion of them. The sample has under 20,000 clones; approximately 73% are singletons. The material was CD4+ or CD8+ T cells sorted from blood, obtained in a trial of the OX40 agonist ivuxolimab. These receptors were collected from an adult with an advanced solid tumor such as melanoma, head and neck, liver or kidney cancer.

This clone was seen only a few times. J is TRBJ2-7 and V is TRBV27; D may be TRBD2 (5 bases). V was trimmed by 8 bases and J by 1 base, leaving 27 bases between them. This CDR3 contains 18 residues. Germline V gives CDR1 MNHEY, CDR2 SMNVEV (reference sequence). Here the CDR3 DNA reads TGTGCCAGCGTACCTATGTCGGCCTTCCTTGGCGGGTCCTACGAGCAGTACTTC. Its translation is CASVPMSAFLGGSYEQYF.

This chain joins TRBV6-4 and TRBJ2-3, with 13 bases that match TRBD2. With V trimmed by 7 bases and J by 4 bases, 5 bases remained unmatched. CDR1 is MRHNA, CDR2 SNTAGT, per germline. The CDR3 length is 15 residues. CDR3 DNA: TGTGCCAGCAAACCGGGACTAGCGGGATCAGATACGCAGTATTTT. Translation gives CASKPGLAGSDTQYF.

This clone was seen just once. The chain recombines TRBV27 with TRBJ2-3; D possibly corresponds to TRBD1 (6 bases). The CDR3 runs to 15 residues. Germline assignment: CDR1 MNHEY and CDR2 SMNVEV (reference sequence). V was pared by 10 bases and J by 2 bases, with 19 bases between. This CDR3 is CATAVTTGLTDTQYF. The CDR3 DNA sequence: TGTGCCACAGCAGTTACAACAGGGCTCACAGATACGCAGTATTTT.

The rearrangement uses TRBV27 and TRBJ2-7; D may be TRBD1 (6 bases). The length of the CDR3 is 13 residues. V lost 5 bases, J lost 0 bases, and 8 bases lay in between. Germline V gives CDR1 MNHEY, CDR2 SMNVEV (reference sequence). The CDR3 coding sequence is TGTGCCAGCAGTGGACAGTTCTCCTACGAGCAGTACTTC. This codes for CASSGQFSYEQYF.

The chain combines TRBV2 with TRBJ2-7, with 13 bases that match TRBD2. Germline trimming cut 6 bases from V and 5 bases from J; bases unmatched to any gene: 10. Germline V lookup: CDR1 SNHLY, CDR2 FYNNEI. The CDR3 extends over 16 amino acids. The CDR3 region has the DNA TGTGCCAGCAGCGCCGGACTAGCGGGAGCCAGGGACGAGCAGTACTTC. As protein: CASSAGLAGARDEQYF.

Only a few counts were recorded for this clone. This chain joins TRBV28 and TRBJ2-7, with 9 bases fitting TRBD2. V dropped 7 bases and J dropped 5; count of bases not matched to a gene: 6. Germline-derived CDR1 and CDR2 are MDHEN and SYDVKM. The CDR3 runs 13 residues. This CDR3 reads CASNIAGVHEQYF. DNA of the CDR3: TGTGCCAGCAATATAGCGGGGGTACACGAGCAGTACTTC.

In this sample, this clone turned up once. The CDR3 sequence: CASSLGLDYTF. CDR3 sequence (DNA): TGTGCCAGCAGCTTGGGGCTAGACTACACCTTC. J is TRBJ1-2 and V is TRBV5-6; no reliable D call. From germline, CDR1 is SGHDT and CDR2 YYEEEE. The CDR3 is 11 residues long. V was pared by 0 bases and J by 10 bases, with 7 bases between.

The V call is TRBV27, the J call TRBJ2-2; D unclear. There are 12 residues in the CDR3. Trimming stripped 6 bases from V and 5 bases from J, with 7 bases between. Germline lookup yields CDR1 MNHEY and CDR2 SMNVEV (reference sequence). CDR3 in DNA: TGTGCCAGCAGCCTCGATACCGGGGAGCTGTTTTTT. Amino acid sequence: CASSLDTGELFF.

This clone was observed a few times. The chain links TRBV6-6 to TRBJ1-5, with TRBD1 matching over 8 bases. CDR1 is MNHNY and CDR2 is SVGAGI in the germline V gene (reference sequence). The CDR3 runs 16 residues. The junction had 10 bases not matched to a gene; V was cut back by 5 bases and J by 4 bases. The CDR3 loop reads CASSKTGDLGNQPQHF. CDR3 DNA sequence: TGTGCCAGCAGTAAGACAGGGGACTTGGGAAATCAGCCCCAGCATTTT.

The chain combines TRBV6-6 with TRBJ1-4; 8 positions match TRBD1. V lost 7 bases and J lost 2; bases outside the gene matches: 3. In germline, CDR1 is MNHNY, CDR2 SVGAGI (reference sequence). The CDR3 extends over 14 amino acids. The CDR3 DNA follows: TGTGCCAGCATTTCAGGGGGCACTAATGAAAAACTGTTTTTT. Translated: CASISGGTNEKLFF.

A note on this clone: The conserved final phenylalanine or tryptophan is absent from the CDR3, which likely points to a read error. The chain couples TRBV7-3 to TRBJ1-1, with D perhaps TRBD1 (5 bases). The length of the CDR3 is 15 residues. Trimming stripped 1 base from V and 3 bases from J, with 12 bases between. Germline V lookup: CDR1 SGHTA, CDR2 FQGTGA. CDR3 DNA sequence: TGTGCCAGCAGCTTAATTGCTTTAGGGGACACTGAAGCTTTCGTT. Translating it yields CASSLIALGDTEAFV.

The chain combines TRBV28 with TRBJ2-5; D is possibly TRBD2 (5 bases). Matching the DNA end better, TRBJ2-7 makes the J call doubtful. From germline, CDR1 is MDHEN and CDR2 SYDVKM. This CDR3 region has 12 residues. The DNA for the CDR3 is TGTGCCAGCGCGGGTTTGACCTACGAGCAGTACTTC. Translated, it gives CASAGLTYEQYF.

The V gene is TRBV6-1, the J gene TRBJ1-2; 7 nucleotides line up with TRBD1. The CDR3 extends over 15 amino acids. Looked up from germline, CDR1 is MNHNS and CDR2 is SASEGT. V shed 3 bases, J shed 3 bases, and the junction held 7 bases outside the gene matches. The CDR3 nucleotides read TGTGCCAGCAGTGAGACGCACAGGGGAGACTATGGCTACACCTTC. It translates to CASSETHRGDYGYTF.

In this sample, this clone turned up a few times. The V gene is TRBV5-6, the J gene TRBJ2-7; 7 positions match TRBD1. V dropped 5 bases and J dropped 7; count of bases not matched to a gene: 9. The CDR3 is 13 residues long. Germline values: CDR1 SGHDT, CDR2 YYEEEE. In nucleotides, the CDR3 is TGTGCCAGCAGTTCTACAGGGGTTGGAGAGCAGTACTTC. This encodes CASSSTGVGEQYF.